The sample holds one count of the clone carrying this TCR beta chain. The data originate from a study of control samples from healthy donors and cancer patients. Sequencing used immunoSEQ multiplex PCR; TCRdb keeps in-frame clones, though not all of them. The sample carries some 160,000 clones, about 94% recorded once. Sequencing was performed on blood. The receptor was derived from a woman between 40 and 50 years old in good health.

For the CDR3, the DNA is TGTGCCAGCAGTTACCGGGGGCTTGAAGCTTTCTTT. Translating gives CASSYRGLEAFF. This chain joins TRBV6-5 and TRBJ1-1; possibly TRBD1 for D (6 bases). The CDR3 length is 12 residues. Trimming left V 2 bases short and J 7 bases short, with 8 bases between. Per germline, CDR1 MNHEY and CDR2 SVGAGI.